This T cell receptor beta chain was captured in a study of regulatory T cells in long-lasting Graves disease. The germline V gene has CDR1 ENHRY and CDR2 SYGVKD. The CDR3 is 13 residues long. V shed 7 bases, J shed 4 bases, and the junction held 4 bases outside the gene matches. General observations from the study: Segments TRBV28, TRBJ1-2 and TRBJ2-5 showed preferential usage in persistent disease.

Construction of TCR beta libraries relied on iRepertoire HTBI primers and on Arm-PCR targeting CDR3 regions. TCRdb fed the multiplex PCR reads into MiXCR, producing one record per CDR3 protein. The data hold under 700,000 distinct CDR3 sequences, with roughly a sixth observed a single time. Concerning this clonotype itself: What it binds is not known.

Time point described: newly diagnosed GD, antithyroid drugs for less than 3 months. After RNA was extracted from PBMCs, the TCR library was made from it. This sample also belongs to another study, concerning T cells in Graves' hyperthyroidism and ophthalmopathy. From that paper: First-round RT-PCR of the TCR CDR3 relied on the HTBI primer set.

The chain is built from TRBV10-3 and TRBJ1-2; TRBD1 aligns across 9 bases. The sequence came from a woman aged 40 to 65 with Graves disease. Specimen: peripheral blood mononuclear cells (PBMCs), collected at new diagnosis, from a patient treated with antithyroid drugs. CDR3 sequence reads: CAINPTGGYGYTF. CDR3 coding DNA: TGTGCCATCAACCCGACAGGGGGCTATGGCTACACCTTC.